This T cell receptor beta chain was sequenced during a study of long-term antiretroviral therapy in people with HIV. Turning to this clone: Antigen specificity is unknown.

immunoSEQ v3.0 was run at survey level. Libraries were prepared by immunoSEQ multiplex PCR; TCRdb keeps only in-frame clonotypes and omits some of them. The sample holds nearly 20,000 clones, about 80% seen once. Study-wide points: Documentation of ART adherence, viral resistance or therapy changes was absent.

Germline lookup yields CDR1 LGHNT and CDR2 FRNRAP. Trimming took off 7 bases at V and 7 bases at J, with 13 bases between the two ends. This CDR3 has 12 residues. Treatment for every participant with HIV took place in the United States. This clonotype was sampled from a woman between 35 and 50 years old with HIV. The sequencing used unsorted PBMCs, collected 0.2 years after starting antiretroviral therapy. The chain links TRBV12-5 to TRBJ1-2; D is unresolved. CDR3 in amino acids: CASATPPSGYTF. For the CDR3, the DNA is TGTGCTAGTGCCACCCCCCCCTCTGGCTACACCTTC.